This T cell receptor beta chain was captured by sequencing in a study of blood T cell repertoires in COVID-19. Libraries were prepared by immunoSEQ multiplex PCR; TCRdb keeps only in-frame clonotypes and omits some of them. The sample lists 200,000 to 250,000 clones; about 85% were seen once. The length of the CDR3 is 14 residues. Germline V gene lookup returns CDR1 MNHEY and CDR2 SVGAGI. V lost 3 bases and J 6 bases, leaving 14 bases between the germline ends. Recovered status applied to Cohort 3 donors who had two consecutive negative PCRs. It also applied to those with clearance or with symptom resolution.

The rearrangement links TRBV6-5 to TRBJ1-2, with a possible D match to TRBD1 (6 bases). The sequence derives from a man aged 30 to 45 who had recovered from COVID-19. Sequences were obtained from PBMCs or T cells enriched from blood (not recorded which). In nucleotides, the CDR3 is TGTGCCAGCAGTTATCTTGCAGGGGTCGATGGCTACACCTTC. Translation: CASSYLAGVDGYTF.